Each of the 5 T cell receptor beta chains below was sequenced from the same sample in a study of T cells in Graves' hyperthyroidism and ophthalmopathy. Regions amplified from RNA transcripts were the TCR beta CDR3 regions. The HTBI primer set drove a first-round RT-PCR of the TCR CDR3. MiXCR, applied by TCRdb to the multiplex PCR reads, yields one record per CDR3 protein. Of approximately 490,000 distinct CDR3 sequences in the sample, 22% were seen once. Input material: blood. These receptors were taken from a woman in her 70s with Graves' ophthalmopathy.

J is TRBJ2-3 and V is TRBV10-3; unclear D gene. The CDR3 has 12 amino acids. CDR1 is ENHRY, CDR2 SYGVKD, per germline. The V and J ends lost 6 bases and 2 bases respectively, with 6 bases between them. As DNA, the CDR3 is TGTGCCATCAGAGACAACACAGATACGCAGTATTTT. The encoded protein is CAIRDNTDTQYF.

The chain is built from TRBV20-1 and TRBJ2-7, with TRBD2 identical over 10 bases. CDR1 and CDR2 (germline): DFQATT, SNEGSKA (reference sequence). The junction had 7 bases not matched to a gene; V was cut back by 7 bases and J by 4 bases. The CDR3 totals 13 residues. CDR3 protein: CSDTSGEQYEQYF. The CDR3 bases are TGCAGTGACACTAGCGGGGAGCAATACGAGCAGTACTTC.

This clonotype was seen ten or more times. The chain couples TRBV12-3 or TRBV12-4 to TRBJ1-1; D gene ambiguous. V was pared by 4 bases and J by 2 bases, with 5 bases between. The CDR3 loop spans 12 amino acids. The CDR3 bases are TGTGCCAGCAGTTGGGCCAACACTGAAGCTTTCTTT. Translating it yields CASSWANTEAFF.

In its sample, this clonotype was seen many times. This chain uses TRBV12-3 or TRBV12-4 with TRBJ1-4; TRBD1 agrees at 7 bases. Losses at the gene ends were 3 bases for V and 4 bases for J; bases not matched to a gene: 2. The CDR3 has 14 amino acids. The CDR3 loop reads CASSFGTDNEKLFF. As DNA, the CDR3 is TGTGCCAGCAGTTTTGGGACAGATAATGAAAAACTGTTTTTT.

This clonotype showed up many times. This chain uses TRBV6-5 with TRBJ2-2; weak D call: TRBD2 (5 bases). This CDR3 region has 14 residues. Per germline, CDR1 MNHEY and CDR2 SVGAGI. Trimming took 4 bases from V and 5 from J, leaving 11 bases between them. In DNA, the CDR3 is TGTGCCAGCAGTTCCTTTTGGGAGACCGGGGAGCTGTTTTTT. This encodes CASSSFWETGELFF.